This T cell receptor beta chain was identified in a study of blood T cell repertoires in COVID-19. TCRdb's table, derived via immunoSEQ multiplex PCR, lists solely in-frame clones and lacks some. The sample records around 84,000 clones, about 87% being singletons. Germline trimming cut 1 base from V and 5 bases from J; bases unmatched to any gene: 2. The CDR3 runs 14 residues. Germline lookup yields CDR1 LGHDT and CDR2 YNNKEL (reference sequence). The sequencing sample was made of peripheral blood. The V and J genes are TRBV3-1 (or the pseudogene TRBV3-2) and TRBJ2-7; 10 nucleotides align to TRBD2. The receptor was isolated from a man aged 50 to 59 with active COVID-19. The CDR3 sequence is CASSQAAGGDEQYF. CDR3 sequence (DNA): TGTGCCAGCAGCCAAGCAGCGGGAGGGGACGAGCAGTACTTC.